The rows below give T cell receptor beta chains drawn from one sample of a study of shared clonotypes between healthy human individuals. Here immunoSEQ multiplex PCR was the method, and the copy in TCRdb shows in-frame clones only, minus some. The repertoire holds around 1,900,000 clones, with around 93% as singletons. Sequencing was performed on naive CD8+ T cells from PBMCs. All receptors come from a man younger than 30 in good health. Some clones in this sample may be carry-over from other donors' samples. CDR3s include the opening cysteine and the closing phenylalanine or tryptophan. The D gene is left open where the match is weak. The size entry is marked missing in some rows and otherwise reads once, few, many or a size class.

TRBV28	NA	TRBJ2-1	NA	TGTGCCAGCAGTTTACGATACAATGAGCAGTTCTTC	CASSLRYNEQFF
TRBV15	TRBD1	TRBJ2-7	NA	TGTGCCACCAGCAGTAACAGGGGCGTCCGCTCCTACGAGCAGTACTTC	CATSSNRGVRSYEQYF
TRBV5-1	NA	TRBJ2-6	NA	TGCGCCAGCAGCCTCCCTCCCGGTGTGTCGGGGGCCAACGTCCTGACTTTC	CASSLPPGVSGANVLTF
TRBV5-3	NA	TRBJ2-2	few	TGTGCCAGAAGCTCAGTACCACCGTACACCGGGGAGCTGTTTTTT	CARSSVPPYTGELFF
TRBV25-1	TRBD1	TRBJ1-5	NA	TGTGCCAGCAGTGGAGGGGGCTTTAACAATCAGCCCCAGCATTTT	CASSGGGFNNQPQHF
TRBV7-6	NA	TRBJ1-1	NA	TGTGCCAGCAGCTTAGACTCAGGAGGCACTGAAGCTTTCTTT	CASSLDSGGTEAFF
TRBV9	NA	TRBJ2-7	NA	TGTGCCAGCAGCGTAGATTCAGGTGGGGGACATACCAACTACGAGCAGTACTTC	CASSVDSGGGHTNYEQYF
TRBV19	TRBD2	TRBJ2-1	NA	TGTGCCAGTAGTATAGTTGGACTAGCGAGGTCCTACAATGAGCAGTTCTTC	CASSIVGLARSYNEQFF
TRBV28	NA	TRBJ2-1	NA	TGTGCCAGCAGCTCGTCGCTGCTCAATGAGCAGTTCTTC	CASSSSLLNEQFF
TRBV7-9	NA	TRBJ1-1	once	TGTGCCAGCAGCTTAGCACAGGAGGCAGTGTTCTTT	CASSLAQEAVFF
TRBV28	NA	TRBJ2-7	NA	TGTGCCAGCAGTTTATCGGGCTGGTCCTACGAGCAGTACTTC	CASSLSGWSYEQYF
TRBV7-9	NA	TRBJ2-3	NA	TGTGCCAGCAGCCCGTTACAGGGAACAACGTATTTT	CASSPLQGTTYF
TRBV18	TRBD2	TRBJ2-1	NA	TGTGCCAGCTCACCCAAGGGACTAGCGGGAGTAATGGGGGGCCACGGTGAGCAGTTCTTC	CASSPKGLAGVMGGHGEQFF
TRBV29-1	TRBD2	TRBJ2-1	once	TGCAGCGTTGAAGGGACTAGCGGGACCCCCTCCTACAATGAGCAGTTCTTC	CSVEGTSGTPSYNEQFF
TRBV19	TRBD1	TRBJ2-7	NA	TGTGCCAGTAGTCCACGGACAGGGACCTACGAGCAGTACTTC	CASSPRTGTYEQYF